This T cell receptor (beta chain) was observed in a study of blood T cell repertoires in COVID-19. The germline gives CDR1 MDHEN, CDR2 SYDVKM. V trimming: 3 bases; J trimming: 6 bases; junction bases outside the gene matches: 7. The CDR3 totals 17 residues. Sequencing was performed with immunoSEQ multiplex PCR; in TCRdb, only in-frame clones are kept and a portion is missing. Here the sample spans about 240,000 clones, approximately 87% being singletons. The chain couples TRBV28 to TRBJ2-3; 15 bases are shared with TRBD2. The source of this sequence is a man in his sixties with acute or convalescent COVID-19. Input material: peripheral blood. The DNA for the CDR3 is TGTGCCAGCAGTTTTGGGACTAGCGGGAGGTTGGGGGATACGCAGTATTTT. It is translated as CASSFGTSGRLGDTQYF.